The next 20 T cell receptor beta chains were all read from a single sample in a study of blood T cell repertoires in COVID-19. Some clones are missing from TCRdb's copy, which holds only in-frame ones; the method was immunoSEQ multiplex PCR. The data hold 150,000 to 200,000 clones, with roughly 81% observed a single time. The sequencing sample was made of peripheral blood. The receptor source for this set is a woman at least 80 years old with COVID-19, enrolled during active disease.

The rearrangement uses TRBV5-1 and TRBJ1-4; D not certain. This CDR3 region has 15 residues. Germline CDR1 is SGHRS and CDR2 is YFSETQ. V lost 4 bases, J lost 4 bases, and 14 bases lay in between. The CDR3 sequence is CASSEPDTSNEKLFF. For the CDR3, the DNA is TGCGCCAGCAGCGAACCTGACACCAGTAATGAAAAACTGTTTTTT.

This clone showed up just once. The rearrangement joins TRBV29-1 to TRBJ2-1; the D gene is possibly TRBD1 (5 bases). The V end lost 7 bases, the J end lost 0 bases, and 13 bases lay between the germline ends. The CDR3 spans 14 residues. CDR1 and CDR2 from the germline V gene are SQVTM and ANQGSEA. In nucleotides, the CDR3 is TGCAGCGCACCTGACAGATCCTCCTACAATGAGCAGTTCTTC. It is translated as CSAPDRSSYNEQFF.

The chain employs TRBV23-1 and TRBJ2-7; TRBD2 matches 10 bases. TRBV23-1 is assigned to the ORF class and has an uncertain function. The CDR3 covers 16 residues. V was pared by 4 bases and J by 2 bases, with 8 bases of the junction left unmatched. The CDR3 region is CASSPRTSGVTYEQYF. As DNA, the CDR3 is TGCGCCAGCAGTCCCAGGACTAGCGGCGTAACCTACGAGCAGTACTTC.

The chain combines TRBV7-3 with TRBJ2-1; the match to TRBD2 covers 7 bases. V was clipped by 5 bases and J by 3 bases; unmatched bases: 7. This CDR3 is built from 15 residues. The germline CDR1 and CDR2 sequences are SGHTA and FQGTGA. The DNA of the CDR3 is TGTGCCAGCAGCCCGGGCGGGGGACTCTACAATGAGCAGTTCTTC. Translation gives CASSPGGGLYNEQFF.

This clone occurred a few times. The chain combines TRBV27 with TRBJ1-4; 7 positions match TRBD1. CDR3 length equals 15 residues. The ends lost 6 bases at V and 10 bases at J; junction bases unmatched: 14. Germline-derived CDR1 and CDR2 are MNHEY and SMNVEV (reference sequence). The CDR3: CASRPTGASYGKLFF. CDR3 DNA sequence: TGTGCCAGCAGACCTACAGGGGCGTCCTACGGAAAACTGTTTTTT.

CDR3 residues: CASSWAASYEQYF. The CDR3 nucleotides are TGTGCCAGCAGCTGGGCAGCCTCCTACGAGCAGTACTTC. The chain employs TRBV27 and TRBJ2-7; D remains ambiguous. V was shortened by 6 bases and J by 0 bases, with 9 bases between the two germline ends. This CDR3 region has 13 residues. Germline assignment: CDR1 MNHEY and CDR2 SMNVEV (reference sequence).

This clone has just a few counts. The chain links TRBV5-1 to TRBJ2-6; no clear D. The CDR3 loop spans 15 amino acids. Germline loops: CDR1 SGHRS, CDR2 YFSETQ. Trimming shortened V by 1 base and J by 4 bases, and 9 bases separated the two germline ends. As DNA, the CDR3 is TGCGCCAGCAGCTTGTTCAGTACCGGGGCCAACGTCCTGACTTTC. Its protein is CASSLFSTGANVLTF.

The chain joins TRBV25-1 to TRBJ2-7, with D possibly matching TRBD2 (6 bases). The CDR3 spans 13 residues. The germline gives CDR1 MGHDK, CDR2 SYGVNS. V dropped 6 bases and J dropped 6 bases, with 15 bases sitting between them. CDR3 in amino acids: CASRWRGESEQYF. The CDR3 DNA sequence: TGTGCCAGCAGGTGGAGGGGTGAGAGCGAGCAGTACTTC.

This clone has a handful of counts. The V gene is TRBV28, the J gene TRBJ1-1, with D maybe TRBD1 (5 bases). The germline gives CDR1 MDHEN, CDR2 SYDVKM. This CDR3 has 11 residues. V lost 7 bases, J lost 6 bases, and 9 bases lay in between. The CDR3 sequence is CASIRGAEAFF. CDR3 coding DNA: TGTGCCAGCATCCGGGGGGCTGAAGCTTTCTTT.

The chain links TRBV19 to TRBJ2-2; a weak D match, TRBD2 (5 bases). Trimming cost V 4 bases and J 1 base, with 16 bases left between them. Looked up from germline, CDR1 is LNHDA and CDR2 is SQIVND (reference sequence). The CDR3 covers 17 residues. CDR3 residues: CASSTMTSRVNTGELFF. CDR3 in DNA: TGTGCCAGTAGTACCATGACATCGAGGGTGAACACCGGGGAGCTGTTTTTT.

The chain couples TRBV11-3 to TRBJ2-1; the D gene is possibly TRBD2 (5 bases). CDR1 SGHNT and CDR2 YENEEA come from the germline V gene. V lost 2 bases to trimming and J lost 9 bases, with 11 bases between them. The length of the CDR3 is 13 residues. CDR3 sequence (DNA): TGTGCCAGCAGCTTAAGCGGTTCGGGTGAGCAGTTCTTC. It codes for CASSLSGSGEQFF.

This clone was seen only once. The V gene is TRBV6-6, the J gene TRBJ2-3; 7 bases map to TRBD2. This CDR3 has 15 residues. CDR1 and CDR2 from the germline V gene are MNHNY and SVGAGI (reference sequence). V gave up 6 bases and J gave up 6 bases; unmatched junction bases: 12. The CDR3 DNA reads as TGTGCCAGCAGCCGCCCGGGCGGGAGATTTGATACGCAGTATTTT. It specifies CASSRPGGRFDTQYF.

This sequence joins TRBV18 and TRBJ2-1, with 10 bases fitting TRBD2. Germline CDR1 KGHSH, CDR2 LQKENI. After removal of 3 bases from V and 0 bases from J, the junction contained 5 bases not matched to a gene. The CDR3 is 17 amino acids. CDR3 region: CASSPDSGGYSYNEQFF. CDR3 nucleotide sequence: TGTGCCAGCTCACCGGATAGCGGGGGGTACTCCTACAATGAGCAGTTCTTC.

The rearrangement joins TRBV7-9 to TRBJ1-2; possibly TRBD1 for D (6 bases). The V and J ends lost 5 bases and 6 bases respectively, with 22 bases between them. CDR1 and CDR2 (germline): SEHNR, FQNEAQ (reference sequence). The CDR3 is 16 amino acids. CDR3 in DNA: TGTGCCAGCAGCCGACAAGGGGGTGGCGGTAAGGATGGCTACACCTTC. This translates into CASSRQGGGGKDGYTF.

The CDR3 is CASSYGAPSNTEAFF. As DNA, the CDR3 is TGTGCCAGCAGTTACGGGGCCCCCTCGAACACTGAAGCTTTCTTT. The chain employs TRBV6-5 and TRBJ1-1, with a weak D call TRBD1 (5 bases). Germline V CDR1 and CDR2: MNHEY, SVGAGI. V was trimmed by 2 bases and J by 1 base, leaving 11 bases between them. CDR3 length equals 15 residues.

The V call is TRBV12-5, the J call TRBJ1-1; TRBD1 agrees at 8 bases. With 3 bases clipped from V and 0 bases from J, the junction kept 3 bases outside the gene matches. Germline V CDR1 and CDR2: LGHNT, FRNRAP. This CDR3 region has 15 residues. The CDR3 loop reads CASGFGQGVNTEAFF. CDR3 DNA: TGTGCTAGTGGTTTCGGACAGGGTGTGAACACTGAAGCTTTCTTT.

This clone was seen a handful of times. The chain employs TRBV28 and TRBJ1-2, with unresolved D. With 5 bases removed from V and 4 bases from J, the gap between germline ends came to 11 bases. This CDR3 region has 13 residues. CDR1 is MDHEN and CDR2 is SYDVKM in the germline V gene. The CDR3 nucleotides are TGTGCCAGCAGTCGACATGGTTCCTATGGCTACACCTTC. Translating gives CASSRHGSYGYTF.

V is TRBV24-1 and J is TRBJ2-1; tentatively, D is TRBD2 (6 bases). Trimming pared 3 bases from V and 0 bases from J, leaving 11 bases between. The germline CDR1 and CDR2 sequences are KGHDR and SFDVKD. The CDR3 length is 16 residues. CDR3 amino acids: CATSDKDGSSYNEQFF. The CDR3 bases are TGTGCCACCAGTGATAAGGACGGGAGCTCCTACAATGAGCAGTTCTTC.

The chain employs TRBV27 and TRBJ1-2; 8 bases map to TRBD1. The ends lost 2 bases at V and 4 bases at J; junction bases unmatched: 12. The CDR3 spans 17 residues. The germline V gene encodes CDR1 MNHEY and CDR2 SMNVEV (reference sequence). This CDR3 is CASSLQPPGTGFYGYTF. The CDR3 DNA reads as TGTGCCAGCAGTTTACAACCCCCCGGGACAGGTTTCTATGGCTACACCTTC.

The chain links TRBV11-3 to TRBJ1-1; the D gene is possibly TRBD1 (5 bases). Trimming stripped 2 bases from V and 1 base from J, with 17 bases between. The germline CDR1 and CDR2 sequences are SGHNT and YENEEA. The CDR3 length is 17 residues. Here the CDR3 DNA reads TGTGCCAGCAGCTTAAGTTGGGCCAGGGTGGGGAACACTGAAGCTTTCTTT. It is translated as CASSLSWARVGNTEAFF.